The 2 T cell receptor beta chains below all came from one sample that was sequenced in a study of response to subunit inactivated influenza vaccine. MiXCR was run by TCRdb on the RT-PCR reads, yielding one entry per CDR3 protein. The sample lists about 150,000 distinct CDR3 sequences, around 10% occurring once. Sample: CD8+ T cells sorted from PBMCs, taken around 25 months after vaccination. These receptors were obtained from a man in his fifties or sixties who received an inactivated influenza vaccine.

There are a few counts of this clonotype. The J gene is TRBJ2-3, the V gene TRBV10-1; D is perhaps TRBD1 or TRBD2 (6 bases each). Germline V gene lookup returns CDR1 WNHNN and CDR2 SYGVQD (reference sequence). Trimming left V 3 bases short and J 4 bases short, with 17 bases between. This CDR3 is built from 16 residues. CDR3 bases: TGCGCCAGCAGTGACGATGGGACACGGGAGCCAGATACGCAGTATTTT. This translates into CASSDDGTREPDTQYF.

V is TRBV5-1 and J is TRBJ2-1; 12 nucleotides line up with TRBD2. CDR1 SGHRS and CDR2 YFSETQ come from the germline V gene. V lost 4 bases to trimming and J lost 4 bases; unmatched junction nucleotides: 9. CDR3 length: 17 residues. The CDR3 region is CASSTNPLAGGYNEQFF. In nucleotides, the CDR3 is TGCGCCAGCAGCACCAACCCGCTAGCGGGAGGGTACAATGAGCAGTTCTTC.